The 2 T cell receptor beta chains reported below all come from one sample, sequenced in a study of CD8+ T cells in alopecia areata. RNA, once extracted, was reverse transcribed into cDNA for use as the sequencing template. TCRdb's table, derived via immunoSEQ multiplex PCR, lists solely in-frame clones and lacks some. The data contain roughly 250,000 clones, less than 80% of them singletons. The sample in question was CD4+ T cells sorted from blood, obtained at week 0. Receptors originate from a human donor with alopecia areata.

The chain carries TRBV9 and TRBJ1-6, with D unclear. Trimming took 0 bases from V and 7 from J, leaving 8 bases between them. CDR1 and CDR2 (germline): SGDLS, YYNGEE. The CDR3 sequence is 14 residues long. CDR3 DNA: TGTGCCAGCAGCGTAGAAGACGGGAATTCACCCCTCCACTTT. It is translated as CASSVEDGNSPLHF.

Only a few counts were recorded for this clone. The rearrangement joins TRBV9 to TRBJ2-3; 7 bases match TRBD1. CDR1 and CDR2 (germline): SGDLS, YYNGEE. The J segment lost 1 base and the V segment lost 4 bases, leaving 3 bases of the junction unmatched. The CDR3 contains 14 residues. The CDR3 nucleotides are TGTGCCAGCAGCCCCGGACAGGGCACAGATACGCAGTATTTT. This codes for CASSPGQGTDTQYF.